This record covers a single T cell receptor beta chain. Its matching antigen is unknown. This table comes from immunoSEQ multiplex PCR, and its TCRdb copy is limited to in-frame clones, with some not included. Of fewer than 1 million clones in the sample, around 96% were seen once. This specimen comes from a study of shared clonotypes between healthy human individuals. The CDR3 sequence is 15 residues long. Germline V CDR1 and CDR2: LGHNA, YSLEER. V was clipped by 0 bases and J by 3 bases, with 9 bases between them. CD45RO-negative, CCR7-selected cells formed the naive CD8 fraction, which excluded terminally differentiated effector memory CD45RA+ cells. Points from the study as a whole: Rarefaction revealed incomplete sorted-subset sequencing despite large depth.

The rearrangement links TRBV4-3 to TRBJ2-1; D gene ambiguous. What was sequenced was naive CD8+ T cells sorted from blood. This receptor was taken from a man younger than 40 in good health. CDR3 nucleotide sequence: TGCGCCAGCAGCCAAGATACCCTTCGCTACAATGAGCAGTTCTTC. The encoded protein is CASSQDTLRYNEQFF.